This TCR beta chain was sequenced for a study of blood T cell repertoires in COVID-19. Study overall: From the United States, Italy and Spain came samples of acute and convalescent COVID-19.

Germline trimming cut 2 bases from V and 3 bases from J; bases unmatched to any gene: 9. The CDR3 consists of 17 residues. Germline loops: CDR1 MGHRA, CDR2 YSYEKL. Individuals aged 18 to 89 years were recruited from some 26 US areas. In the original analysis: Amplification of reference gene primers provided the estimated nucleated cell counts. Sequenced by immunoSEQ multiplex PCR; TCRdb stores in-frame clones only, minus some. That table is the source of V, J and clone size, and D and trimming were worked out from the DNA. The sample holds a few hundred thousand clones, around 90% seen once. The TCR comes from a woman aged 60-70 years in a cohort exposed to, infected with or recovered from COVID-19 (not recorded which). Sequenced sample: PBMCs or T cells enriched from blood (not recorded which). V is TRBV4-1 and J is TRBJ2-7, with 11 bases aligning to TRBD2. The CDR3 coding sequence is TGCGCCAGCAGCCAAAGAACCGGGACTAGCGGCTACTACGAGCAGTACTTC. Translating gives CASSQRTGTSGYYEQYF.